Detailed here is one T cell receptor beta chain. Its target antigen remains unknown. There are no base qualities to consult, and no much larger clone falls within one base. The data belong to a study of monozygotic twins with cystic fibrosis (dated by TCRdb to the early 2020s). With respect to the entire study: Barcoded libraries were made from 3 to 3.5 micrograms of fragmented DNA using about 16 PCR cycles. On the day blood was drawn, the twins' weight-for-height and FEVPerc (FEV1 disease centile) were ranked against those of the approximately 990 cohort participants. The cohort included ten female and six male twin pairs, mostly children and adolescents, aged about 2.0 to 36.4 years with a median of about 8.2 years. Data for three of the twin pairs had previously been reported in another context. To assess genetic influence on V and J gene usage, the study compared TCR beta repertoires within and across 16 monozygotic twin pairs with cystic fibrosis.

Following the manufacturer's instructions, TCR beta CDR3 regions were amplified by multiplex PCR with the immunoSEQ immune profiling system. An Illumina NextSeq system was used to carry out the sequencing. As for how the authors treated the data: The immunoSEQ Analyzer platform handled processing of the sequence data, and clonality was calculated by taking the square root of Simpson's index of productive rearrangements. Jensen-Shannon distance served as the measure of similarity in V and J usage, while OLGA was used to compute CDR3 generation probabilities. The researchers looked up shared CDR3 sequences in the immuneACCESS database (August 2020) and in VDJdb (December 2020). TCRdb re-hosts the immuneACCESS table, in-frame sequences only. Its copies lack some clones; in the studies checked, an unresolved V gene accounts for under half of them, and the cause for the rest is not known. The V and J calls and clone size come from that table; D and trimming were worked out from the DNA. The sample table contains around 30,000 clones; only one count was recorded for more than 85% of them. The ten largest clones add up to approximately 0.88% of the sample.

Study-level results and caveats: Simpson clonality was generally low (median approximately 0.01), which suggests a naive-dominated repertoire, and clonality was higher in the most severely affected patients. Sharing of nucleotide-identical clonotypes was significantly greater within monozygotic CF twin pairs than between unrelated CF individuals (P = 0.000026, Mann-Whitney). V gene usage was most similar to the co-twin in 13 of 16 pairs, and J usage was most similar to the co-twin in 8 of 16 pairs, which suggests genetic constraints. Only a small cohort was studied, and no association of shared CDR3 numbers with age, concordance or disease severity was found.

Trimming accounts for 3 bases at V and 4 bases at J, while the number of junction bases matched to no gene is 7. CDR1 KGHSH and CDR2 LQKENI were looked up in the germline V gene. From cysteine to phenylalanine, the CDR3 is 15 amino acids long. This entry keeps only the CDR3 DNA: 45 bases, framed from base 1. The twin pairs came from the European Cystic Fibrosis Twin and Sibling Study Cohort, a cohort that recruited patients from 170 or so CF clinics across 14 European countries. Zygosity and CFTR genotype were verified in-house, with zygosity tested by multiplex PCR of nine short tandem repeat loci. Peripheral blood was sampled from each twin, with clinical parameters recorded on the day of blood sampling. Phenol/chloroform extraction was used to isolate genomic DNA from peripheral blood cells, and the DNA was then kept in TE buffer at 4 degrees C.

The sequencing sample was made of blood. The sequence was collected from a girl aged 2-10 years with cystic fibrosis. Recombination joined TRBV18 with TRBJ1-1, with TRBD1 matching 8 junction bases. The nucleotide sequence is given as TGTGCCAGCTCACCCCAGGGGGCGCGCGGCACTGAAGCTTTCTTT. It codes for CASSPQGARGTEAFF.